This T cell receptor beta chain was sequenced for a study of response to subunit inactivated influenza vaccine. Study-level points and caveats: It was suggested by the authors that few new T cells are recruited by each seasonal influenza vaccination.

This clonotype was picked up a small number of times. What it binds is not known. Germline V CDR1 and CDR2: DFQATT, SNEGSKA (reference sequence). Trimming took 7 bases from V and 0 from J, leaving 12 bases between them. The CDR3 spans 13 residues. MiXCR was run by TCRdb on the RT-PCR reads, yielding one entry per CDR3 protein. The sample records 280,000 or so distinct CDR3 sequences, less than 25% being singletons. The source of this sequence is a man aged 50-75 years who received an inactivated influenza vaccine. The chain uses TRBV20-1 and TRBJ1-1; D remains unclear. This material consisted of PBMCs from blood, taken approximately 22 months after vaccination. The CDR3 loop is CSGAERMNTEAFF. Written as DNA, the CDR3 is TGCAGTGGTGCGGAGAGGATGAACACTGAAGCTTTCTTT.